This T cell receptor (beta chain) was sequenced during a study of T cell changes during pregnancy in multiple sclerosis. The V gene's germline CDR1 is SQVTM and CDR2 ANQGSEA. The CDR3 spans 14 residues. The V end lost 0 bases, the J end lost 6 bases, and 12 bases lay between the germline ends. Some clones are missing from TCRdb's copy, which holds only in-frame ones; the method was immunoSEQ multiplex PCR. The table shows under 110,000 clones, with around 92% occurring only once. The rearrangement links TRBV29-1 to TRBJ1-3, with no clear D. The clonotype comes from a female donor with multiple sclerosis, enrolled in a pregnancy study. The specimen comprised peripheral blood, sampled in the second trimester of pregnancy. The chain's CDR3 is CSVEEGGFENTIYF. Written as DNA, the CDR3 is TGCAGCGTTGAAGAAGGAGGTTTCGAAAACACCATATATTTT.